A selection of T cell receptor beta chains follows, all from one sample in a study of shared clonotypes between healthy human individuals. Repertoires were generated with immunoSEQ multiplex PCR, while TCRdb's copy carries only in-frame clones and drops some. The sample carries 490,000 or so clones, approximately 80% recorded once. Sequencing was performed on PBMCs. These receptor sequences come from a woman aged 40-49 years in good health. Some clones in this sample may be carry-over from other donors' samples. Each CDR3 is given with its conserved first and last residue. The D gene is left open where the match is weak. A row's size may be missing; if present it is once, few, many or a size class.

few	.	TRBV2	TRBJ2-3	TGTGCCAGCAGTGCAGCACTGGGGAGTACGCAGTATTTT	CASSAALGSTQYF
once	.	TRBV9	TRBJ2-5	TGTGCCAGCAGCCCTTTAGCTGGGACCCAGTACTTC	CASSPLAGTQYF
.	.	TRBV29-1	TRBJ2-1	TGCAGCGTGATCGGACAGAACAATGAGCAGTTCTTC	CSVIGQNNEQFF
.	.	TRBV29-1	TRBJ2-7	TGCAGCGTCAGTTTGGGGGGTCTCAACGAGCAGTACTTC	CSVSLGGLNEQYF
.	TRBD2	TRBV10-3	TRBJ2-7	TGTGCCATCCCCAGGCGGGAGAACTCCTACGAGCAGTACTTC	CAIPRRENSYEQYF
.	TRBD2	TRBV6-1	TRBJ2-1	TGTGCCAGCAGTCTGGGGACTAGCGGTGAGCAGTTCTTC	CASSLGTSGEQFF
once	TRBD1	TRBV18	TRBJ2-7	TGTGCCAGCTCACGGGGACAGGGGGCCTACGAGCAGTACTTC	CASSRGQGAYEQYF
.	.	TRBV7-3	TRBJ2-3	TGTGCCAGCAGCCCCGGGACTTCGACAGATACGCAGTATTTT	CASSPGTSTDTQYF
.	TRBD2	TRBV5-1	TRBJ2-1	TGCGCCAGCAGCTTGGGCGGGAGGGCCATGTACAATGAGCAGTTCTTC	CASSLGGRAMYNEQFF
.	TRBD1	TRBV2	TRBJ2-3	TGTGCCAGCAGCGTACAGGGGCACACAGATACGCAGTATTTT	CASSVQGHTDTQYF
.	.	TRBV29-1	TRBJ2-5	TGCAGCGTAGGACAGTTGGGCGAGACCCAGTACTTC	CSVGQLGETQYF
.	TRBD1	TRBV4-3	TRBJ1-1	TGCGCCAGCAGCCAAGACGTTGGGACAGTCGGTGCAGCTTTCTTT	CASSQDVGTVGAAFF
.	.	TRBV7-2	TRBJ2-1	TGTGCCAGCAGCTTAGTGGCTAGCAGGGATGAGCAGTTCTTC	CASSLVASRDEQFF
.	TRBD1	TRBV28	TRBJ2-7	TGTGCCAGCAGGCTACAGGGGCCGTCCCCCTACGAGCAGTACTTC	CASRLQGPSPYEQYF
.	.	TRBV6-4	TRBJ2-2	TGTGCCAGCAGTGACAGGGTTGGCGGGGAGCTGTTTTTT	CASSDRVGGELFF
.	.	TRBV5-1	TRBJ2-5	TGCGCCAGCAGCTTGGGGGCTTCAGGGGAGGAGACCCAGTACTTC	CASSLGASGEETQYF
.	.	TRBV5-1	TRBJ1-2	TGCGCCAGCAGCCGGGACCCTACAGGGTTCGGCTACACCTTC	CASSRDPTGFGYTF
.	.	TRBV18	TRBJ2-3	TGTGCCAGCTCACCAGTGGTTTATAATACGCAGTATTTT	CASSPVVYNTQYF
.	.	TRBV28	TRBJ2-1	TGTGCCAGCAGCTCCGGGACTCCCCGCGGGGATGAGCAGTTCTTC	CASSSGTPRGDEQFF
.	.	TRBV2	TRBJ2-5	TGTGCCAGCAGTGAAATGCCCGGAGAAGAGACCCAGTACTTC	CASSEMPGEETQYF
.	.	TRBV5-4	TRBJ2-7	TGTGCCAGCAGCTTGGACGGGAACTCATACTACGAGCAGTACTTC	CASSLDGNSYYEQYF
.	.	TRBV11-2	TRBJ2-1	TGTGCCAGCAGCTTAGACTTTTACAATGAGCAGTTCTTC	CASSLDFYNEQFF
.	.	TRBV9	TRBJ1-3	TGTGCCAGCAACTGTAGGGTTTACAGCTCTGGAAACACCATATATTTT	CASNCRVYSSGNTIYF
.	TRBD2	TRBV7-2	TRBJ2-3	TGTGCCAGCAGCTTGGAAGGACTAGCGGGAGCGTTGGTAGATACGCAGTATTTT	CASSLEGLAGALVDTQYF
.	.	TRBV6-5	TRBJ2-1	TGTGCCAGCACCTTAATAAGGGGATCGGATGAGCAGTTCTTC	CASTLIRGSDEQFF
.	.	TRBV18	TRBJ2-3	TGTGCCAGCTCACGAATAGCTCCAGATACGCAGTATTTT	CASSRIAPDTQYF
.	.	TRBV5-1	TRBJ2-3	TGCGCCAGCACCACGGAGGGGCCGGGTACGCAGTATTTT	CASTTEGPGTQYF
.	TRBD1	TRBV29-1	TRBJ2-3	TGCAGCGTATCCGGGACAGGGGGTGGAAGTACGCAGTATTTT	CSVSGTGGGSTQYF
.	TRBD1	TRBV7-2	TRBJ1-5	TGTGCCAGCAGCCCCGGACAGGTGCACAATCAGCCCCAGCATTTT	CASSPGQVHNQPQHF
.	TRBD1	TRBV29-1	TRBJ2-3	TGCAGCGTCGGTAGGGACAGTTCAGATACGCAGTATTTT	CSVGRDSSDTQYF
few	TRBD2	TRBV28	TRBJ2-1	TGTGCCAGCAGTGCCCCGGCTAGCGGGAGGGCCTCGTACAATGAGCAGTTCTTC	CASSAPASGRASYNEQFF
few	.	TRBV11-2	TRBJ2-1	TGTGCCAGCAGCTTAGATCGTCTAGCGACCAGCTCCTACAATGAGCAGTTCTTC	CASSLDRLATSSYNEQFF
.	TRBD1	TRBV6-5	TRBJ1-1	TGTGCCAGCAGTTACCGGACAGGGGGTGGGACTGAAGCTTTCTTT	CASSYRTGGGTEAFF
.	.	TRBV5-1	TRBJ2-2	TGCGCCAGCAGCTTATTTGCAGAAAACGGGGCCGGGGAGCTGTTTTTT	CASSLFAENGAGELFF
few	.	TRBV7-3	TRBJ1-1	TGTGCCAGCAGCTTAGAGTATCGCACTGAAGCTTTCTTT	CASSLEYRTEAFF
.	TRBD2	TRBV29-1	TRBJ2-2	TGCCTAGCGGGAGACACCGGGGAGCTGTTTTTT	CLAGDTGELFF
.	.	TRBV7-9	TRBJ2-6	TGCGCCAGCAGCCAAGAAATGAGCTCTGGGGCCAACGTCCTGACTTTC	CASSQEMSSGANVLTF
.	.	TRBV18	TRBJ2-7	TGTGCCAGCTCACCGACAAGCTCCTACGAGCAGTACTTC	CASSPTSSYEQYF
.	.	TRBV6-1	TRBJ2-1	TGTGCCAGCAGTGAAGAGTTGGGAGCAGTTTCCTACAATGAGCAGTTCTTC	CASSEELGAVSYNEQFF
once	TRBD1	TRBV5-4	TRBJ2-2	TGTGCCAGCAGCTTGGCCAACAGGGGGAGAACCGGGGAGCTGTTTTTT	CASSLANRGRTGELFF
.	TRBD1	TRBV5-1	TRBJ1-2	TGCGCCAGCAGCTACGCCCCGGGACAGGACTATGGCTACACCTTC	CASSYAPGQDYGYTF
few	.	TRBV4-1	TRBJ1-1	TGCGCCAGCAGCCAAGAAGGGTTAGGAGACACTGAAGCTTTCTTT	CASSQEGLGDTEAFF
.	TRBD1	TRBV19	TRBJ1-2	TGTGCCAGTAGTATGGCAACAGGGGGCAATGGCTACACCTTC	CASSMATGGNGYTF
.	TRBD1	TRBV7-2	TRBJ1-1	TGTGCCAGCAGCTTAGCGCCCGCAGGGGGTACTGAAGCTTTCTTT	CASSLAPAGGTEAFF
.	.	TRBV5-3	TRBJ2-2	TGTGCCAGAAGCTTTCCAGTTAGGGCATCCAACACCGGGGAGCTGTTTTTT	CARSFPVRASNTGELFF
.	TRBD2	TRBV4-1	TRBJ2-5	TGCGCCAGCAGCCAACCCCCGCTAGCGGGAGAGACCCAGTACTTC	CASSQPPLAGETQYF
.	.	TRBV6-5	TRBJ1-2	TGTGCCAGCAGTATCGAAGCTAACTATGGCTACACCTTC	CASSIEANYGYTF
.	TRBD2	TRBV13	TRBJ2-3	TGTGCCAGCAGCTTAGTCGCCCTAGCGGGCACAGATACGCAGTATTTT	CASSLVALAGTDTQYF
.	TRBD1	TRBV7-6	TRBJ1-2	TGTGCCAGCAGCTCGACAGGGGAAGGCTACACCTTC	CASSSTGEGYTF
.	.	TRBV4-2	TRBJ1-5	TGTGCCAGCAGCCAAGATGCCACTTATAGCAATCAGCCCCAGCATTTT	CASSQDATYSNQPQHF
.	.	TRBV19	TRBJ1-2	TGTGCCAGTTTGACAGCAAGGTCCTATGGCTACACCTTC	CASLTARSYGYTF
few	.	TRBV30	TRBJ2-5	TGTGCCTGGAGGTCATTGGTCCCGCCCCAAGAGACCCAGTACTTC	CAWRSLVPPQETQYF
.	TRBD1	TRBV5-1	TRBJ2-3	TGCGCCAGCAGCTTGGTGACAGGGGGTTTCGCAGATACGCAGTATTTT	CASSLVTGGFADTQYF